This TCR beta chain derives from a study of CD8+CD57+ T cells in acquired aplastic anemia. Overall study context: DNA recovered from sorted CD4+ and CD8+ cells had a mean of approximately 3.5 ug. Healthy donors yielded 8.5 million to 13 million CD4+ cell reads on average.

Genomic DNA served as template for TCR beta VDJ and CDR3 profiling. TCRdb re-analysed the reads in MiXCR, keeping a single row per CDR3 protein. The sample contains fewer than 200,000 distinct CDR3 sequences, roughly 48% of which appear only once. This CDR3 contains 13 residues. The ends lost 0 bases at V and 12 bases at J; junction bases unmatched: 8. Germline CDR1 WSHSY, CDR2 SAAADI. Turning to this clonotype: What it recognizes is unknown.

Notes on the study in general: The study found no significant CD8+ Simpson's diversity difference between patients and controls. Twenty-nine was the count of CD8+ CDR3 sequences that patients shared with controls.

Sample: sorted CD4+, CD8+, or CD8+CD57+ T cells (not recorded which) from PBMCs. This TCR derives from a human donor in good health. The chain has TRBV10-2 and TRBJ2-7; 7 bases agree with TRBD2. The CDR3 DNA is TGCGCCAGCAGTGAGTCGTGGGCTAGCGGAGGGTACTTC. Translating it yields CASSESWASGGYF.